These 4 T cell receptor beta chains were all obtained from the same sample, sequenced in a study of PD-1 blockade in classical Hodgkin lymphoma (dated by TCRdb to 2018 to 2020). The sample's time point label is to be understood as: cycle 4 day 1 (C4D1), after around six weeks of nivolumab. All trial patients had relapsed after autologous stem cell transplantation, with cohorts A, B and C differing in prior brentuximab vedotin exposure. Receptor libraries were prepared by the immunoSEQ multiplex PCR assay. Imported from immuneACCESS, the table was reduced by TCRdb to in-frame sequences with V and J called. These copies leave out some clones; in studies compared against another copy, an unresolved V gene accounts for under half, and the cause of the remainder is not known. Recorded for this sample are tens of thousands of clones; around 89% of them occurred a single time. The ten largest clones take up approximately 14% of the sample.

The sequencing here drew on peripheral blood mononuclear cells (PBMCs), taken before the fourth cycle of nivolumab. The origin of the receptors is a human donor with classical Hodgkin lymphoma.

The genes are TRBV19 and TRBJ2-7; 7 nucleotides align to TRBD1. The V segment lost 5 bases and the J segment 0 bases; nucleotides outside the gene matches: 13. Germline CDR1 LNHDA, CDR2 SQIVND (reference sequence). The CDR3 is 17 amino acids. CDR3 coding DNA: TGTGCCAGTAGTTTCCACCTAGGGACAGTTCCCTCCTACGAGCAGTACTTC. This sequence encodes CASSFHLGTVPSYEQYF.

This chain connects TRBV5-1 to TRBJ2-1; maybe TRBD2 (5 bases). The V end lost 0 bases, the J end lost 0 bases, and 7 bases lay between the germline ends. The CDR3 consists of 15 residues. From germline, CDR1 is SGHRS and CDR2 YFSETQ. The CDR3 nucleotides read TGCGCCAGCAGCTTGGCGGGAAGCTCCTACAATGAGCAGTTCTTC. Translated, it gives CASSLAGSSYNEQFF.

The chain couples TRBV10-2 to TRBJ2-7; 10 bases match TRBD2. The CDR3 is 15 amino acids. Germline V gives CDR1 WSHSY, CDR2 SAAADI. V was pared by 6 bases and J by 4 bases, with 9 bases of the junction left unmatched. CDR3 sequence reads: CASSGTSGKVYEQYF. Here the CDR3 DNA reads TGCGCCAGCAGCGGAACTAGCGGGAAAGTGTACGAGCAGTACTTC.

The V gene is TRBV6-5, the J gene TRBJ2-1; no clear D. This CDR3 spans 13 amino acids. Germline loops: CDR1 MNHEY, CDR2 SVGAGI. Trimming removed 4 bases from V and 2 bases from J, with 6 bases in between. CDR3 protein: CASSWGTYNEQFF. CDR3 coding DNA: TGTGCCAGCAGTTGGGGTACCTACAATGAGCAGTTCTTC.